The 2 T cell receptor beta chains presented below share a single source sample, sequenced in a study of human T cells and chemical hapten exposure. Extraction of total RNA was performed on unfractionated whole blood. TCRdb ran MiXCR on the 5' RACE reads and lists one entry per CDR3 protein. The table lists about 140,000 distinct CDR3 sequences, approximately 4% of them singletons. These receptor sequences come from a female donor in good health.

At least ten counts were recorded for this clonotype. The rearrangement joins TRBV23-1 to TRBJ1-1, with a possible D match to TRBD1 (6 bases). TRBV23-1 is an ORF, with its function uncertain. V lost 7 bases and J lost 1, with 25 bases in between. CDR3 length: 18 amino acids. Here the CDR3 reads CASNLGLGIGGANTEAFF. CDR3 coding DNA: TGCGCCAGCAACCTTGGTCTGGGGATCGGGGGGGCGAACACTGAAGCTTTCTTT.

This clonotype has a count of ten or more. This chain joins TRBV10-3 and TRBJ2-6, with 7 bases matching TRBD1. The CDR3 sequence is 14 residues long. V was pared by 8 bases and J by 0 bases, with 1 base of the junction left unmatched. Germline CDR1 is ENHRY and CDR2 is SYGVKD. The CDR3 reads CAIGDSSGANVLTF. In DNA form, the CDR3 reads TGTGCCATCGGGGACAGCTCTGGGGCCAACGTCCTGACTTTC.